This T cell receptor (beta chain) stems from a study of blood T cells in healthy people across ages. V lost 1 base and J lost 3; bases outside the gene matches: 4. This CDR3 spans 14 amino acids. CDR1 DFQATT and CDR2 SNEGSKA come from the germline V gene (reference sequence). The use of a sample-barcoded 5' primer and a J-beta primer mix characterized a second PCR of about 7 to 12 cycles. MiXCR, run by TCRdb on the 5' RACE reads, gives a single entry per CDR3 protein. The sample has roughly 1,500,000 distinct CDR3 sequences; roughly 30% are singletons. General study points: The study found more naive CD4+ cells and higher diversity in long-lived than aged donors.

Concerning this clonotype itself: The antigen is unknown.

Healthy Russian Caucasian donors spanned ages about 6 to 100 years. Roughly 10 milliliters of peripheral blood were drawn from each donor into EDTA-treated tubes. The chain recombines TRBV20-1 with TRBJ2-7; TRBD2 matches at 9 bases. The sequencing sample was made of blood. This sequence originates from a woman aged 25 to 39 in good health. CDR3 nucleotides: TGCAGTGCTAGAGCGGAGCGGGAGGTCTACGAGCAGTACTTC. It yields the protein CSARAEREVYEQYF.